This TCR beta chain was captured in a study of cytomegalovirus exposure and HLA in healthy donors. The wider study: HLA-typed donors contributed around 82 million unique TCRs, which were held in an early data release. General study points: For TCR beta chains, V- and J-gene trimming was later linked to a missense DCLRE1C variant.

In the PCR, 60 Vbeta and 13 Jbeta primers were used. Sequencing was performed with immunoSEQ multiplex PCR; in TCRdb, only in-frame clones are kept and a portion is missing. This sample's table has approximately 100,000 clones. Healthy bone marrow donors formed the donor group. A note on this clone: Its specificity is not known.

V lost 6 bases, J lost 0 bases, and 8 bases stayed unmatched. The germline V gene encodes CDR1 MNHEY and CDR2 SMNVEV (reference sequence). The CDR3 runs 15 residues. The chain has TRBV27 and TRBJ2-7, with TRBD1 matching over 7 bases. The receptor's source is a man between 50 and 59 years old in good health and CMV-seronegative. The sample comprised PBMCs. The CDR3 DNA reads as TGTGCCAGCAGGGGACAGAGGGCCAGCTCCTACGAGCAGTACTTC. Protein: CASRGQRASSYEQYF.